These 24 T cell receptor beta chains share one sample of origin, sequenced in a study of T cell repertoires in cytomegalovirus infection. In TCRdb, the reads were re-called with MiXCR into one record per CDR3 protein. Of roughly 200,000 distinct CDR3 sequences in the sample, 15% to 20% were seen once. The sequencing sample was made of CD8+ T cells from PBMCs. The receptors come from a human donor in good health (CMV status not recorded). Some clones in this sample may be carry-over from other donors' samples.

The CDR3 here is CSVVQSYGYTF. The CDR3 coding sequence is TGCAGCGTTGTACAGAGTTATGGCTACACCTTC. The chain joins TRBV29-1 to TRBJ1-2; D gene ambiguous. V lost 4 bases and J lost 5, with 8 bases in between. CDR1 and CDR2 from the germline V gene are SQVTM and ANQGSEA. CDR3 length: 11 amino acids.

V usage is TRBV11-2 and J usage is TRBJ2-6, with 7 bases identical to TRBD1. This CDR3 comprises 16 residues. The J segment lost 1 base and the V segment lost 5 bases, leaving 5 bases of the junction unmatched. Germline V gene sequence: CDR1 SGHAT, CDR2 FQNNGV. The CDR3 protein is CASSRQGFSGANVLTF. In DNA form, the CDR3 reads TGTGCCAGCAGCCGACAGGGCTTTTCTGGGGCCAACGTCCTGACTTTC.

Here the CDR3 DNA reads TGTGCCAGCAGCTTAGCGGCTGTTTCCGGGACAGGGGGATACAATGAGCAGTTCTTC. It codes for CASSLAAVSGTGGYNEQFF. The rearrangement uses TRBV7-6 and TRBJ2-1; 11 bases are shared with TRBD1. CDR1 and CDR2 (germline): SGHVS, FNYEAQ. V lost 0 bases and J lost 4; bases outside the gene matches: 11. The CDR3 consists of 19 residues. Full variable domain (remainder filled in from reference TRBV7-6 and TRBJ2-1): GAGVSQSPRYKVTKRGQDVALRCDPISGHVSLYWYRQALGQGPEFLTYFNYEAQQDKSGLPNDRFSAERPEGSISTLTIQRTEQRDSAMYRCASSLAAVSGTGGYNEQFFGPGTRLTVL.

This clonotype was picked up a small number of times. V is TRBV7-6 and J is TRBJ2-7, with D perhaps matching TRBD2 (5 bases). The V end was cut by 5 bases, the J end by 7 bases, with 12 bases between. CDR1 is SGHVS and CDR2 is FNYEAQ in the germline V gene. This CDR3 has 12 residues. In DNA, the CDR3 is TGTGCCAGCAGCCTCCTCTGGGAGGAGCAGTACTTC. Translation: CASSLLWEEQYF.

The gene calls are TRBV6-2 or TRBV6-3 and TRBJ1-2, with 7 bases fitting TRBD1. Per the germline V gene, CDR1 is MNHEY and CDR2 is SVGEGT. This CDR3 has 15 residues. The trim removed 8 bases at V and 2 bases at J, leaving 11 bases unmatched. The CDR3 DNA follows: TGTGCCAGCGGGAACGAGGGGGCCAGGAACTATGGCTACACCTTC. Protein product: CASGNEGARNYGYTF.

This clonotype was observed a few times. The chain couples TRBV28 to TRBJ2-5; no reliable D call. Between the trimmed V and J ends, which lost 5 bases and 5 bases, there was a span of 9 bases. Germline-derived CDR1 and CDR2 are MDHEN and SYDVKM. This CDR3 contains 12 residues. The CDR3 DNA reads TGTGCCAGCAGTCGTAATGCGGAGACCCAGTACTTC. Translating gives CASSRNAETQYF.

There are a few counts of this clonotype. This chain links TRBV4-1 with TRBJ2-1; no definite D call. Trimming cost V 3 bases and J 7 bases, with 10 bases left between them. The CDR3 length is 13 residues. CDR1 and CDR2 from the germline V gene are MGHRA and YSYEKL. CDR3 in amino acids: CASSQGSINEQFF. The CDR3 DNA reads TGCGCCAGCAGCCAGGGGTCTATAAATGAGCAGTTCTTC.

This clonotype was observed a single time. CDR3: CASSLGQGGDNEQFF. The CDR3, as DNA: TGTGCCAGCAGCTTAGGACAGGGTGGGGACAATGAGCAGTTCTTC. This chain uses TRBV7-6 with TRBJ2-1; 7 nucleotides align to TRBD1. Germline V gives CDR1 SGHVS, CDR2 FNYEAQ. This CDR3 spans 15 amino acids. Trimming at V came to 1 base and at J to 5 bases, leaving 5 bases not matched to a gene.

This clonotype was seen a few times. The CDR3 bases are TGTGCCAGCAGTCTTACAGGGGAGGGCTATGGCTACACCTTC. Translating gives CASSLTGEGYGYTF. The chain has TRBV27 and TRBJ1-2; 7 nucleotides line up with TRBD1. This CDR3 region has 14 residues. Trimming removed 5 bases from V and 4 bases from J; junction bases left unmatched: 7. Looked up from germline, CDR1 is MNHEY and CDR2 is SMNVEV (reference sequence).

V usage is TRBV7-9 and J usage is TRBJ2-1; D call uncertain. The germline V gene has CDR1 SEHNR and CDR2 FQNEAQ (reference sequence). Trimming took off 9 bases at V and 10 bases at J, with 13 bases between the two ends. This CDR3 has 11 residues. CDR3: CASPSSREQFF. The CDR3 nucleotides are TGTGCCAGTCCTTCTAGTAGGGAGCAGTTCTTC.

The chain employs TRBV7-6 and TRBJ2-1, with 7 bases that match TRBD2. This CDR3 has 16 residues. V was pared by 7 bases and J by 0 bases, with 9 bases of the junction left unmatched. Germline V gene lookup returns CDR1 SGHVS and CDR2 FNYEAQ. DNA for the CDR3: TGTGCCAGCAAGGAGGCTAGCGGACGCTCCTACAATGAGCAGTTCTTC. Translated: CASKEASGRSYNEQFF. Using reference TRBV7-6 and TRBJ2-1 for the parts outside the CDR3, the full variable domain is GAGVSQSPRYKVTKRGQDVALRCDPISGHVSLYWYRQALGQGPEFLTYFNYEAQQDKSGLPNDRFSAERPEGSISTLTIQRTEQRDSAMYRCASKEASGRSYNEQFFGPGTRLTVL.

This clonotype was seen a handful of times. The CDR3 DNA is TGTGCCAGCAGCTTAGGTGCCTTCTCTGAAGCTTTCTTT. It is translated as CASSLGAFSEAFF. This chain uses TRBV11-2 with TRBJ1-1; D is uncertain. Trimming took 1 base from V and 6 from J, leaving 9 bases between them. This CDR3 contains 13 residues. Germline V CDR1 and CDR2: SGHAT, FQNNGV.

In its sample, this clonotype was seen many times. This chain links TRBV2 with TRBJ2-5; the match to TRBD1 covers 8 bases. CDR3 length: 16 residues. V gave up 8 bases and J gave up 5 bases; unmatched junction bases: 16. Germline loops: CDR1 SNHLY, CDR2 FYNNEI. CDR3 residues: CASEGLLDRVEETQYF. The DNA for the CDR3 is TGTGCCAGCGAAGGGCTCCTGGACAGGGTGGAGGAGACCCAGTACTTC.

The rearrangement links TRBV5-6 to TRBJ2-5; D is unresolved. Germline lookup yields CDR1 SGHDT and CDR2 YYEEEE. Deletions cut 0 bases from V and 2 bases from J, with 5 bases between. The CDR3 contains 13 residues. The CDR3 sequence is CASSLGFQETQYF. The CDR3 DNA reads TGTGCCAGCAGCTTGGGGTTTCAAGAGACCCAGTACTTC.

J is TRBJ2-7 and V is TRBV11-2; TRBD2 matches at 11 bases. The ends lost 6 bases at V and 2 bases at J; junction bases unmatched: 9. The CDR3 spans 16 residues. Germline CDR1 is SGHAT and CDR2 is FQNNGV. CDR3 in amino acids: CASSTGLAASPYEQYF. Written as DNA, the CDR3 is TGTGCCAGCAGTACGGGACTAGCGGCTTCTCCCTACGAGCAGTACTTC.

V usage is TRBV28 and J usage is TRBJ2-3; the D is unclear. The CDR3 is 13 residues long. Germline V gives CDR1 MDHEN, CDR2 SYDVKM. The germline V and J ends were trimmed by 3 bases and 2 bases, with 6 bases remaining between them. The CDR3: CASSFVPTDTQYF. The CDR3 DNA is TGTGCCAGCAGTTTTGTCCCCACAGATACGCAGTATTTT.

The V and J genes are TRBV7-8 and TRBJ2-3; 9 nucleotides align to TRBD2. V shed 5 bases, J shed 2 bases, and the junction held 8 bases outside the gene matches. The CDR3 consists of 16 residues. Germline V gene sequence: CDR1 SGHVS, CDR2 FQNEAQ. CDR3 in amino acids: CASSLGTSIPTDTQYF. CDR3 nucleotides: TGTGCCAGCAGCCTGGGGACTAGCATACCCACAGATACGCAGTATTTT.

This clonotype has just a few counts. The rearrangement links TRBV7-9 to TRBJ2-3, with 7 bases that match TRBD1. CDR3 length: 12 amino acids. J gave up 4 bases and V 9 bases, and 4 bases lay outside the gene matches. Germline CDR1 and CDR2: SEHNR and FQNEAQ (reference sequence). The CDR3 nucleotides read TGTGCCAGTAGACAGGGCCCAGATACGCAGTATTTT. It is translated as CASRQGPDTQYF.

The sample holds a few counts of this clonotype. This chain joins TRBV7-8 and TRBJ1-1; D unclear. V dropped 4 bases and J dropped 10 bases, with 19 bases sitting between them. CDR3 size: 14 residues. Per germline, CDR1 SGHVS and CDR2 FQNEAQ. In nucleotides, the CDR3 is TGTGCCAGCAGCTCTCGCAGAGGCCTTCGATCAGCTTTCTTT. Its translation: CASSSRRGLRSAFF.

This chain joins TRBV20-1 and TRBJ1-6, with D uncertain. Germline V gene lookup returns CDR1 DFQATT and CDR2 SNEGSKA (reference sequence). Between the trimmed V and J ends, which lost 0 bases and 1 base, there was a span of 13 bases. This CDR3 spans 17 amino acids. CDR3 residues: CSARDNGVLSYNSPLHF. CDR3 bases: TGCAGTGCTAGAGATAATGGGGTCTTGTCCTATAATTCACCCCTCCACTTT.

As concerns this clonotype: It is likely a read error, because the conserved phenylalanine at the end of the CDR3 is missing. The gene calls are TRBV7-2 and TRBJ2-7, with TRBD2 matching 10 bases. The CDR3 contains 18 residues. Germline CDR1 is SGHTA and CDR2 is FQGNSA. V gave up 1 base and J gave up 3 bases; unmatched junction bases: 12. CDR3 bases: TGTGCCAGCAGCTTAGAAATGAGGCTAGCGGGGGCCGACTACGAGCAGTACTGC. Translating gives CASSLEMRLAGADYEQYC.

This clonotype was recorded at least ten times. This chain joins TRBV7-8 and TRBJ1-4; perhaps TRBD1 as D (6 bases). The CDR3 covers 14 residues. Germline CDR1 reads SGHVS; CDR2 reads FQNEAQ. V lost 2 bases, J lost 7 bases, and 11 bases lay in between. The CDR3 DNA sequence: TGTGCCAGCAGCTTAAGTGGAGGGGGTGAAAAACTGTTTTTT. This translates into CASSLSGGGEKLFF.

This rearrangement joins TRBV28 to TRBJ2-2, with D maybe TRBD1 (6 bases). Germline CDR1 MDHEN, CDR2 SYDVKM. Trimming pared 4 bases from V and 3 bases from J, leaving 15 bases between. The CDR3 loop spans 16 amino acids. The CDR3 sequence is CASSSTLAGDTGELFF. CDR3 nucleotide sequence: TGTGCCAGCAGTTCCACCCTGGCAGGGGACACCGGGGAGCTGTTTTTT.

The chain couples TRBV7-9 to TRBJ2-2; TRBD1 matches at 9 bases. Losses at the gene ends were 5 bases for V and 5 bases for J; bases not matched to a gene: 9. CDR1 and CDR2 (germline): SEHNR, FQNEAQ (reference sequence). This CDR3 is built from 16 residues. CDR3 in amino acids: CASSNLRDRDTGELFF. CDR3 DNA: TGTGCCAGCAGCAACCTCCGGGACAGGGATACCGGGGAGCTGTTTTTT.